One sample yielded the 27 T cell receptor beta chains listed below, sequenced in a study of blood T cell repertoires in COVID-19 (TCRdb year 2020). The library relied on the immunoSEQ multiplex PCR assay. As stored in TCRdb, this immuneACCESS dataset retains in-frame rearrangements with V and J assigned. A fraction of the clones does not appear; measured against another copy, unresolved V genes explain less than half of the discrepancy, and the remainder lacks a known reason. The sample records over 130,000 clones, 84% of which are singletons. The ten largest account for approximately 3% of the sample. Sequencing was performed on PBMCs or T cells enriched from blood (not recorded which). The receptor source for this set is a woman aged 45-65 years with acute COVID-19.

The table lists this clone with a few counts. The chain combines TRBV6-1 with TRBJ1-2; a weak D match, TRBD1 (6 bases). The CDR3 contains 14 residues. V lost 1 base and J 4 bases, leaving 10 bases between the germline ends. Germline loops: CDR1 MNHNS, CDR2 SASEGT. CDR3: CASSEDRVGYGYTF. CDR3 sequence (DNA): TGTGCCAGCAGTGAAGACAGGGTTGGCTATGGCTACACCTTC.

This clone appeared once. The CDR3 sequence is CASSQSLRQGAHYGYTF. The CDR3 DNA follows: TGTGCCAGCAGCCAAAGCCTGCGACAGGGGGCTCACTATGGCTACACCTTC. The chain couples TRBV4-2 to TRBJ1-2; 10 nucleotides align to TRBD1. This CDR3 contains 17 residues. J was trimmed by 3 bases and V by 2 bases; bases with no gene match: 9. Germline lookup yields CDR1 LGHNA and CDR2 YNFKEQ.

The chain uses TRBV24-1 and TRBJ2-1; TRBD2 agrees at 13 bases. This CDR3 is 17 amino acids long. Germline V lookup: CDR1 KGHDR, CDR2 SFDVKD. Losses at the gene ends were 5 bases for V and 5 bases for J; bases not matched to a gene: 8. Written as DNA, the CDR3 is TGTGCCACCAGTGGGCGGACTAGCGGGAGTGCCCACAATGAGCAGTTCTTC. Its translation is CATSGRTSGSAHNEQFF.

The J gene is TRBJ1-5, the V gene TRBV30; no reliable D call. This CDR3 is 13 amino acids long. Trimming took 0 bases from V and 3 from J, leaving 6 bases between them. The germline V gene encodes CDR1 GTSNPN and CDR2 SVGIG (reference sequence). The chain's CDR3 is CAWSVTTNQPQHF. The DNA of the CDR3 is TGTGCCTGGAGTGTTACTACCAATCAGCCCCAGCATTTT.

This clone appeared a few times. The chain is built from TRBV10-3 and TRBJ2-3; no firm D call. V lost 0 bases to trimming and J lost 1 base, with 5 bases between them. The CDR3 covers 14 residues. Germline V CDR1 and CDR2: ENHRY, SYGVKD. The CDR3 sequence is CAISESTGTDTQYF. The CDR3 DNA reads TGTGCCATCAGTGAGTCGACTGGCACAGATACGCAGTATTTT.

The chain has TRBV27 and TRBJ2-1, with D unclear. V was shortened by 2 bases and J by 4 bases, with 9 bases between the two germline ends. The CDR3 runs 14 residues. Germline values: CDR1 MNHEY, CDR2 SMNVEV (reference sequence). CDR3 in amino acids: CASSLRSPYNEQFF. CDR3 bases: TGTGCCAGCAGTTTACGGAGTCCTTACAATGAGCAGTTCTTC.

The chain recombines TRBV5-1 with TRBJ2-1, with TRBD2 matching 8 bases. Per germline, CDR1 SGHRS and CDR2 YFSETQ. The CDR3 is made up of 14 amino acids. Unmatched junction bases numbered 3, after V lost 0 bases and J lost 7 bases. The CDR3 is CASSLGLALNEQFF. The CDR3 DNA is TGCGCCAGCAGCTTGGGACTAGCGCTGAATGAGCAGTTCTTC.

This chain links TRBV9 with TRBJ2-3, with D possibly matching TRBD2 (5 bases). The germline CDR1 and CDR2 sequences are SGDLS and YYNGEE. This CDR3 region has 14 residues. Deletions cut 2 bases from V and 4 bases from J, with 11 bases between. The DNA for the CDR3 is TGTGCCAGCAGCGTGGGAGTGGGGTCAGATACGCAGTATTTT. Translation: CASSVGVGSDTQYF.

CDR3 sequence: CASSLLNQGNTEAFF. The CDR3, as DNA: TGTGCCAGCAGCCTTCTAAACCAGGGGAACACTGAAGCTTTCTTT. V usage is TRBV7-9 and J usage is TRBJ1-1, with D perhaps TRBD1 (5 bases). The V end lost 5 bases, the J end lost 1 base, and 14 bases lay between the germline ends. The CDR3 sequence is 15 residues long. CDR1 SEHNR and CDR2 FQNEAQ come from the germline V gene (reference sequence).

V gene TRBV27 combines with J gene TRBJ1-2; TRBD1 agrees at 9 bases. J was trimmed by 8 bases and V by 5 bases; bases with no gene match: 6. This CDR3 has 13 residues. Germline CDR1 reads MNHEY; CDR2 reads SMNVEV (reference sequence). In nucleotides, the CDR3 is TGTGCCAGCAGTCTACAGGGGGCTTGGGGCTACACCTTC. This gives the protein CASSLQGAWGYTF.

The chain employs TRBV2 and TRBJ2-7; TRBD1 is a possible D gene (7 bases). The germline gives CDR1 SNHLY, CDR2 FYNNEI. Trimming stripped 7 bases from V and 4 bases from J, with 17 bases between. The CDR3 length is 14 residues. CDR3 residues: CASKEGTDYYEQYF. CDR3 nucleotide sequence: TGTGCCAGCAAGGAGGGGACAGACTATTACGAGCAGTACTTC.

V gene TRBV4-3 combines with J gene TRBJ2-5; TRBD1 matches 8 bases. The CDR3 is made up of 13 amino acids. Losses at the gene ends were 4 bases for V and 4 bases for J; bases not matched to a gene: 2. CDR1 is LGHNA and CDR2 is YSLEER in the germline V gene. CDR3 sequence (DNA): TGCGCCAGCAGCCGTGACAGGGGAGAGACCCAGTACTTC. Its translation is CASSRDRGETQYF.

This clone came up a few times. The V gene is TRBV30, the J gene TRBJ2-1; 7 bases agree with TRBD2. The trim removed 5 bases at V and 13 bases at J, leaving 11 bases unmatched. Germline CDR1 is GTSNPN and CDR2 is SVGIG (reference sequence). The CDR3 totals 12 residues. CDR3 residues: CAWGLVAGPQFF. DNA of the CDR3: TGTGCCTGGGGGTTGGTAGCGGGCCCTCAGTTCTTC.

This clone was detected only once. The rearrangement uses TRBV15 and TRBJ2-5, with 9 bases aligning to TRBD2. The CDR3 consists of 16 residues. V lost 0 bases, J lost 5 bases, and 7 bases stayed unmatched. Germline V gene sequence: CDR1 LNHNV, CDR2 YYDKDF (reference sequence). CDR3 protein: CATSRDPGLALETQYF. The CDR3 nucleotides are TGTGCCACCAGCAGAGATCCGGGACTAGCATTGGAGACCCAGTACTTC.

V gene TRBV2 combines with J gene TRBJ1-1; the D is unclear. There are 14 residues in the CDR3. Germline CDR1 SNHLY, CDR2 FYNNEI. The ends were cut back, 4 bases at V and 1 base at J, with 10 bases in the middle. The CDR3 DNA sequence: TGTGCCAGCAGTGTATGGCGACAGAACACTGAAGCTTTCTTT. It codes for CASSVWRQNTEAFF.

This rearrangement joins TRBV7-7 to TRBJ2-5; TRBD2 matches 7 bases. The CDR3 sequence is 13 residues long. Germline values: CDR1 SSHAT, CDR2 FNYEAQ (reference sequence). J gave up 9 bases and V 7 bases, and 11 bases lay outside the gene matches. The CDR3 here is CASTPGGNIAQYF. The DNA of the CDR3 is TGTGCCAGCACCCCGGGGGGTAATATAGCCCAGTACTTC.

The CDR3 spells CASSLYGREGLQFF. DNA of the CDR3: TGTGCCAGCAGCTTATATGGACGGGAGGGCCTACAGTTCTTC. The rearrangement joins TRBV7-9 to TRBJ2-1, with TRBD2 identical over 8 bases. CDR3 length: 14 amino acids. J lost 13 bases, V lost 2 bases, and 10 bases had no gene match. Germline CDR1 SEHNR, CDR2 FQNEAQ (reference sequence).

The V call is TRBV27, the J call TRBJ2-1, with TRBD1 as a possible D gene (5 bases). Germline V gene data show CDR1 as MNHEY and CDR2 as SMNVEV (reference sequence). V shed 5 bases and J shed 4 bases, with 15 bases lying between them. The CDR3 runs 15 residues. The CDR3 reads CASSTTGPPYNEQFF. The CDR3 DNA reads as TGTGCCAGCAGTACAACAGGTCCCCCATACAATGAGCAGTTCTTC.

The chain recombines TRBV18 with TRBJ2-5, with TRBD1 identical over 8 bases. The junction had 14 bases not matched to a gene; V was cut back by 1 base and J by 4 bases. The CDR3 loop spans 18 amino acids. Germline lookup yields CDR1 KGHSH and CDR2 LQKENI. CDR3 in DNA: TGTGCCAGCTCACCACTGGGGACAGGCCTAGGGCTGTCAGAGACCCAGTACTTC. Residues: CASSPLGTGLGLSETQYF.

V usage is TRBV14 and J usage is TRBJ2-1; 10 bases match TRBD2. The CDR3 consists of 15 residues. CDR1 and CDR2 (germline): SGHDN, FVKESK. V shed 1 base and J 10 bases; nucleotides not matched to a gene: 7. Written as DNA, the CDR3 is TGTGCCAGCAGCCAAGCTCTAGCGGGAGTAGGGGAGCAGTTCTTC. Protein: CASSQALAGVGEQFF.

V and J are TRBV6-1 and TRBJ1-1; D is uncertain. Germline V gene sequence: CDR1 MNHNS, CDR2 SASEGT. This CDR3 is built from 12 residues. V gave up 2 bases and J gave up 10 bases, with 11 bases separating them. CDR3 protein: CASSEYVLRAFF. The CDR3 DNA reads as TGTGCCAGCAGTGAATACGTCCTACGAGCTTTCTTT.

Written as DNA, the CDR3 is TGTGCCAGTAGTTCCGACAGGGGGGATGAGCAGTTCTTC. Its translation is CASSSDRGDEQFF. V and J are TRBV19 and TRBJ2-1; 9 bases align to TRBD1. The germline gives CDR1 LNHDA, CDR2 SQIVND (reference sequence). The CDR3 loop spans 13 amino acids. Trimming took 5 bases from V and 8 from J; bases not matched to a gene: 4. The full variable domain, with the rest looked up from reference TRBV19 and TRBJ2-1, is DGGITQSPKYLFRKEGQNVTLSCEQNLNHDAMYWYRQDPGQGLRLIYYSQIVNDFQKGDIAEGYSVSREKKESFPLTVTSAQKNPTAFYLCASSSDRGDEQFFGPGTRLTVL.

This sequence joins TRBV16 and TRBJ2-2; D is undetermined. Germline V gives CDR1 KGHSY, CDR2 FQNENV. CDR3 length: 15 residues. Trimming removed 4 bases from V and 4 bases from J, with 13 bases in between. This chain's CDR3 is CASSPLRSGTGELFF. CDR3 sequence (DNA): TGTGCCAGCAGCCCTCTCAGAAGTGGCACCGGGGAGCTGTTTTTT.

V gene TRBV5-4 combines with J gene TRBJ2-7; TRBD1 agrees at 8 bases. The CDR3 spans 14 residues. Looked up from germline, CDR1 is SGHNT and CDR2 is YYREEE (reference sequence). Trimming removed 1 base from V and 7 bases from J; junction bases left unmatched: 7. CDR3 residues: CASSLLQGAGEQYF. In DNA, the CDR3 is TGTGCCAGCAGCTTGCTCCAGGGGGCGGGAGAGCAGTACTTC.

The V and J genes are TRBV11-2 and TRBJ1-1; D possibly corresponds to TRBD1 (5 bases). The CDR3 extends over 15 amino acids. The germline V and J ends were trimmed by 1 base and 8 bases, with 17 bases remaining between them. Germline V gene lookup returns CDR1 SGHAT and CDR2 FQNNGV. Here the CDR3 reads CASSLVRVLPTEAFF. DNA of the CDR3: TGTGCCAGCAGCTTAGTCAGGGTTTTGCCAACAGAAGCTTTCTTT.

This CDR3 reads CAWSSDSNEQFF. CDR3 DNA sequence: TGTGCCTGGAGTTCGGACAGCAATGAGCAGTTCTTC. This chain connects TRBV30 to TRBJ2-1, with D possibly TRBD1 on 6 matching bases. V lost 2 bases, J lost 6 bases, and 8 bases lay in between. This CDR3 region has 12 residues. Germline V gene data show CDR1 as GTSNPN and CDR2 as SVGIG (reference sequence).

The CDR3 region has the DNA TGCGCCAGCAGCTTGGTTCCTGGGGGCAGTCAGCCCCAGCATTTT. Translating it yields CASSLVPGGSQPQHF. The chain uses TRBV5-1 and TRBJ1-5, with a possible D match to TRBD1 (6 bases). The CDR3 is made up of 15 amino acids. Trimming pared 0 bases from V and 6 bases from J, leaving 13 bases between. CDR1 is SGHRS, CDR2 YFSETQ, per germline.